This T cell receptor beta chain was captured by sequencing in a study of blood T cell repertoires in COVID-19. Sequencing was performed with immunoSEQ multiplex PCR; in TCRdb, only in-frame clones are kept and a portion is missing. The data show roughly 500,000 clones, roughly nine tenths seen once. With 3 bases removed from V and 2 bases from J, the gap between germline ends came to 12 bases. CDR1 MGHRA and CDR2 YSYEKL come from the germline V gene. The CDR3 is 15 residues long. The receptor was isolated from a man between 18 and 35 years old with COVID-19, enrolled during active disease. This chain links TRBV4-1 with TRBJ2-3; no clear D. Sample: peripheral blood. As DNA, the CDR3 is TGCGCCAGCAGCCATCTGTCGGTCCTCACAGATACGCAGTATTTT. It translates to CASSHLSVLTDTQYF.